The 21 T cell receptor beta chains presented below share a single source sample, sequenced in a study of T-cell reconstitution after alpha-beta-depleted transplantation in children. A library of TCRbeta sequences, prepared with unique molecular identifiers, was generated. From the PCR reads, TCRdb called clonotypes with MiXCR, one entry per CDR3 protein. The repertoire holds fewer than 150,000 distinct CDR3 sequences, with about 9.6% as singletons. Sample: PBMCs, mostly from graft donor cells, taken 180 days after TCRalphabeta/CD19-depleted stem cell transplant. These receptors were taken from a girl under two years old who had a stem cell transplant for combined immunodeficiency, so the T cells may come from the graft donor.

CDR3 bases: TGTGCCATCATCGCGGCAGAGGCCATCTACGAGCAGTACTTC. This codes for CAIIAAEAIYEQYF. This chain uses TRBV10-3 with TRBJ2-7; D call uncertain. Trimming took off 7 bases at V and 3 bases at J, with 16 bases between the two ends. The CDR3 is 14 residues long. CDR1 is ENHRY and CDR2 is SYGVKD in the germline V gene.

This CDR3 is CAISVPGLSDTQYF. Written as DNA, the CDR3 is TGTGCCATCAGTGTCCCGGGACTCTCCGATACGCAGTATTTT. V usage is TRBV10-3 and J usage is TRBJ2-3, with D possibly matching TRBD2 (6 bases). Trimming took 4 bases from V and 6 from J, leaving 14 bases between them. The CDR3 sequence is 14 residues long. Germline V gene lookup returns CDR1 ENHRY and CDR2 SYGVKD.

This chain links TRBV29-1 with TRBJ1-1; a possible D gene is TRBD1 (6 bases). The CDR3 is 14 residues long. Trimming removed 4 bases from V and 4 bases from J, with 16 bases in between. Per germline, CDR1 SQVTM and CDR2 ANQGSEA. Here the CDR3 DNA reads TGCAGCGTTGGTGGAGGGGGATTGGTCACTGAAGCTTTCTTT. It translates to CSVGGGGLVTEAFF.

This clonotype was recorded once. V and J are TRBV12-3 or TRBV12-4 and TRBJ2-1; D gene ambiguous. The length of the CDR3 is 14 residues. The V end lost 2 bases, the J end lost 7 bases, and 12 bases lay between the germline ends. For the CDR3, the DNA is TGTGCCAGCAGTTTACCTAGACCTAGGAATGAGCAGTTCTTC. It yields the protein CASSLPRPRNEQFF.

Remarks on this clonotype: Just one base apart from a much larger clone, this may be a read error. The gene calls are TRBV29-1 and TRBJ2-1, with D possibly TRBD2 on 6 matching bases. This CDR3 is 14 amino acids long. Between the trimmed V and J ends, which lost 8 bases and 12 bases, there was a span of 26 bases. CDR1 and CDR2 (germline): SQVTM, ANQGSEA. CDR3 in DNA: TGCAGCTCCGGTTTGTGGCCGACAGTGGGAGGGCAGTTCTTC. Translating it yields CSSGLWPTVGGQFF.

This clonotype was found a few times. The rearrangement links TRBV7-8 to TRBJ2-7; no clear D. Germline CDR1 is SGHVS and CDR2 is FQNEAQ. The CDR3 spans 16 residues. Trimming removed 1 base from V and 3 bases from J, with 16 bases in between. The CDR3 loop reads CASSLEGAANVYEQYF. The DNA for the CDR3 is TGTGCCAGCAGCTTAGAGGGCGCTGCCAATGTCTACGAGCAGTACTTC.

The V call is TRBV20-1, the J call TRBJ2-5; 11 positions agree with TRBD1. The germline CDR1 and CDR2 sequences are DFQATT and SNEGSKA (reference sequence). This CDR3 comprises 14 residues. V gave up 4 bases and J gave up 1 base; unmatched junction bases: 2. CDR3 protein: CSAIGTGGQETQYF. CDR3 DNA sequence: TGCAGTGCTATCGGGACAGGGGGCCAAGAGACCCAGTACTTC.

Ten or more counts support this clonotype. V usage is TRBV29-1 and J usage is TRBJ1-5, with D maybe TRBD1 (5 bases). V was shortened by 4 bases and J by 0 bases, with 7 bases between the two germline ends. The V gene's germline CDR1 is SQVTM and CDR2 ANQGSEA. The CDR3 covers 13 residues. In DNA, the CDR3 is TGCAGCGTTGGGGACGTTAGCAATCAGCCCCAGCATTTT. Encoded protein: CSVGDVSNQPQHF.

CDR3 DNA: TGTGCCAGCCTGGGACAGGGAAACACCATATATTTT. It specifies CASLGQGNTIYF. The chain carries TRBV6-5 and TRBJ1-3; TRBD1 matches 7 bases. In germline, CDR1 is MNHEY, CDR2 SVGAGI. The CDR3 sequence is 12 residues long. V was clipped by 8 bases and J by 4 bases; unmatched bases: 2.

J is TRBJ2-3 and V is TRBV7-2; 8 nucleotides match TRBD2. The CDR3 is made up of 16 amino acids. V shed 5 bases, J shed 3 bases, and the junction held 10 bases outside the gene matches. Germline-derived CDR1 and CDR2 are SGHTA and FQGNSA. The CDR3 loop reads CASSLRRGAKTDTQYF. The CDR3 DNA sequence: TGTGCCAGCAGCCTCCGGCGGGGGGCGAAGACAGATACGCAGTATTTT.

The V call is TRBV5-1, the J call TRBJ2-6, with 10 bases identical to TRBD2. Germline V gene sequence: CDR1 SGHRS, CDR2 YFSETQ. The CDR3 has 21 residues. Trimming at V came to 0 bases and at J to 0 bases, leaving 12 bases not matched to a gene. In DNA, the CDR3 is TGCGCCAGCAGCTTGGAAGTGCGGCTAGCGGGAGAATCCTCTGGGGCCAACGTCCTGACTTTC. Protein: CASSLEVRLAGESSGANVLTF.

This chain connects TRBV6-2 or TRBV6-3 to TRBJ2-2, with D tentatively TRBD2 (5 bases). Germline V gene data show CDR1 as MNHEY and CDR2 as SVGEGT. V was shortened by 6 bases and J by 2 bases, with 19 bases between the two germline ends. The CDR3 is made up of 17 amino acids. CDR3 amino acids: CASRDPGVPPNTGELFF. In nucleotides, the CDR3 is TGTGCCAGCAGGGATCCCGGGGTCCCACCTAACACCGGGGAGCTGTTTTTT.

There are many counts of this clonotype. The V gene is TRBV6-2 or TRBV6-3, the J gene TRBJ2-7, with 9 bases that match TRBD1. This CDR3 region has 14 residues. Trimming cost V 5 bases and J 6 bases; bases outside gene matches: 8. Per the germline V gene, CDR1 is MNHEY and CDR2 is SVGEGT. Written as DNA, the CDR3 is TGTGCCAGCAGTAACAGACAGGGGGACGGCGAGCAGTACTTC. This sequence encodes CASSNRQGDGEQYF.

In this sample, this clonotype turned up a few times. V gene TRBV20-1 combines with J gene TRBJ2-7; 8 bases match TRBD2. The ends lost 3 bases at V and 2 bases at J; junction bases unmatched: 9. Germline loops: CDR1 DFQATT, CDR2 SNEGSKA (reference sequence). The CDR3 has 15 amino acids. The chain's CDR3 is CSASLPGRAPYEQYF. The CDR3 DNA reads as TGCAGTGCTAGTCTCCCCGGGAGGGCCCCCTACGAGCAGTACTTC.

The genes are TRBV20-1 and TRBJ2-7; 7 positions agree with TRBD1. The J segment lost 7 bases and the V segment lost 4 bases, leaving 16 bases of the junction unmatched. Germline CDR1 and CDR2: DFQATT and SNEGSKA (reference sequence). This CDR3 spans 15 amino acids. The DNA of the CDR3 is TGCAGTGCTACCCAAGGGGGCAGGGTGGGAAGAGAGCAGTACTTC. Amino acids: CSATQGGRVGREQYF.

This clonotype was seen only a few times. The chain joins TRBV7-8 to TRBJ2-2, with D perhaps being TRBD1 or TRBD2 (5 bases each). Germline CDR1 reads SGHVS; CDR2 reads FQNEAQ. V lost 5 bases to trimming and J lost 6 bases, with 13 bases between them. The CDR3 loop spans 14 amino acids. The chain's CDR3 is CASSHGTIAGELFF. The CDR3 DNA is TGTGCCAGCAGCCACGGGACGATCGCCGGGGAGCTGTTTTTT.

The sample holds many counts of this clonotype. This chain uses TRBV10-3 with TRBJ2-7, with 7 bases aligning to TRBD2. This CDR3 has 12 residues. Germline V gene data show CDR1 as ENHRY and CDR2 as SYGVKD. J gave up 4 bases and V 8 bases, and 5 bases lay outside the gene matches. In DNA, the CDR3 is TGTGCCATCGGACGGGGGGAATACGAGCAGTACTTC. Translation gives CAIGRGEYEQYF.

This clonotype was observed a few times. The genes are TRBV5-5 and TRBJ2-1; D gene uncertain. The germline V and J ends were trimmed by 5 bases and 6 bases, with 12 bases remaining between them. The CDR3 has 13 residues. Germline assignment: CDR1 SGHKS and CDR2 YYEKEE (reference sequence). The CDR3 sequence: CASRTGPGNEQFF. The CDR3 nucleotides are TGTGCCAGCAGAACCGGGCCTGGCAATGAGCAGTTCTTC.

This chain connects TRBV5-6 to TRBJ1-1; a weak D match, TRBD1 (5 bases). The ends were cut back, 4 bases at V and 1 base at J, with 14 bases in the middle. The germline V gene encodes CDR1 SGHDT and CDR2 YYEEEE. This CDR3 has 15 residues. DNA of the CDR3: TGTGCCAGCAGCGCCCCGGGACGGTGGAACACTGAAGCTTTCTTT. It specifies CASSAPGRWNTEAFF.

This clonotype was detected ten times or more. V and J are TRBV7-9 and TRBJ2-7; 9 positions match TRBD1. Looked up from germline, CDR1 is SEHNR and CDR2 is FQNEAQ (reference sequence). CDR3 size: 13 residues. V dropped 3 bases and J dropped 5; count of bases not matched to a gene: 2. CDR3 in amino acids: CASSFGQGNEQYF. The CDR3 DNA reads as TGTGCCAGCAGCTTCGGACAGGGGAACGAGCAGTACTTC.

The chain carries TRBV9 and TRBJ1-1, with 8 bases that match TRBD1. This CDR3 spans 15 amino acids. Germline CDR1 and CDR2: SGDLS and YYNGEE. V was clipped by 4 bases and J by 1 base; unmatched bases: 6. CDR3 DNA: TGTGCCAGCAGCCCCTCTGGACAGGGGAACACTGAAGCTTTCTTT. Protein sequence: CASSPSGQGNTEAFF. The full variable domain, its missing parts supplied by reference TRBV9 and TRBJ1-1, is DSGVTQTPKHLITATGQRVTLRCSPRSGDLSVYWYQQSLDQGLQFLIQYYNGEERAKGNILERFSAQQFPDLHSELNLSSLELGDSALYFCASSPSGQGNTEAFFGQGTRLTVV.